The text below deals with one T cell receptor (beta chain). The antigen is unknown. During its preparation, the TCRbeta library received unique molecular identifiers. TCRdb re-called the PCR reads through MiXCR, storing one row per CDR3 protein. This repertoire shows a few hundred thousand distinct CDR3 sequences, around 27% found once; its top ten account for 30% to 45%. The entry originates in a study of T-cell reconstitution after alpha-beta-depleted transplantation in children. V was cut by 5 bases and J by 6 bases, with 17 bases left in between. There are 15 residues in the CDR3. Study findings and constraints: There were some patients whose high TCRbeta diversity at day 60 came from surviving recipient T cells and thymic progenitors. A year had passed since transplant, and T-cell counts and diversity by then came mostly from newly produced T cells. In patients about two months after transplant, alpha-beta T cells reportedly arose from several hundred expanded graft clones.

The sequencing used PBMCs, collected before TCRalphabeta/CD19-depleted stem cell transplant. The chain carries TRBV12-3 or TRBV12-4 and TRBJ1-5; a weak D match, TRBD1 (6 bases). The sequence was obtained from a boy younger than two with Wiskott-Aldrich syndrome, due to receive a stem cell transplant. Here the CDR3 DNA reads TGTGCCAGCAGTCCGACTACAGGGTTAGTTCAGCCCCAGCATTTT. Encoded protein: CASSPTTGLVQPQHF.